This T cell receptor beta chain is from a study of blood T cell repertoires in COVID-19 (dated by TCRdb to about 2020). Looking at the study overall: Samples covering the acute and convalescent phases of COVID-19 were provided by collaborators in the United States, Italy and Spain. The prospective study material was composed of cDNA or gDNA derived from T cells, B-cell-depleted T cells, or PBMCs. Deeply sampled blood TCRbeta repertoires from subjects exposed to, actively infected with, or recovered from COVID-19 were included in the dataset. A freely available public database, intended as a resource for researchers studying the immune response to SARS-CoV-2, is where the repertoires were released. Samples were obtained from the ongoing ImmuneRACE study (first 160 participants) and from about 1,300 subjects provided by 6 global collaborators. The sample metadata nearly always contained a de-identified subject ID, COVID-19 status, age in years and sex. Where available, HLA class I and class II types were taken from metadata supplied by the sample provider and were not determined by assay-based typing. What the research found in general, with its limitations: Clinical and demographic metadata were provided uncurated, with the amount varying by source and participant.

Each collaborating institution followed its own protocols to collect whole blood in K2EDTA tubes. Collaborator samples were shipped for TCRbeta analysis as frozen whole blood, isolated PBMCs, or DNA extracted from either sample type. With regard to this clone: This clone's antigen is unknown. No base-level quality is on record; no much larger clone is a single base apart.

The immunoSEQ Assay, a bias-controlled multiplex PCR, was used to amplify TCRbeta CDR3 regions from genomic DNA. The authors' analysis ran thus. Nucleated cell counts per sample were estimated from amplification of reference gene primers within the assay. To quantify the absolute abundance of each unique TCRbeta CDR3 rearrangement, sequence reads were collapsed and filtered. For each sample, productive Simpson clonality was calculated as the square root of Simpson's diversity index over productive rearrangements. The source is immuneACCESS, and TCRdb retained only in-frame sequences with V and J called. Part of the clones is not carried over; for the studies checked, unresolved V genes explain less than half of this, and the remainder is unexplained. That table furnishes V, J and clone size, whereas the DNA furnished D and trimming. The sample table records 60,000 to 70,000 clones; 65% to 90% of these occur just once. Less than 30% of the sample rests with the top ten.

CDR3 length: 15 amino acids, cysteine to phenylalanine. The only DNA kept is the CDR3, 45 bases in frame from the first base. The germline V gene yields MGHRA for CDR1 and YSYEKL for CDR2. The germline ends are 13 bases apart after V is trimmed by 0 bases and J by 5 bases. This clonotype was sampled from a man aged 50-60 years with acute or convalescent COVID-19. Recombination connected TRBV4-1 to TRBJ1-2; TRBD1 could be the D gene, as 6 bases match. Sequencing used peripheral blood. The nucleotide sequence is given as TGCGCCAGCAGCCAAGAACAGGGTATGGGTTATGGCTACACCTTC. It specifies CASSQEQGMGYGYTF.